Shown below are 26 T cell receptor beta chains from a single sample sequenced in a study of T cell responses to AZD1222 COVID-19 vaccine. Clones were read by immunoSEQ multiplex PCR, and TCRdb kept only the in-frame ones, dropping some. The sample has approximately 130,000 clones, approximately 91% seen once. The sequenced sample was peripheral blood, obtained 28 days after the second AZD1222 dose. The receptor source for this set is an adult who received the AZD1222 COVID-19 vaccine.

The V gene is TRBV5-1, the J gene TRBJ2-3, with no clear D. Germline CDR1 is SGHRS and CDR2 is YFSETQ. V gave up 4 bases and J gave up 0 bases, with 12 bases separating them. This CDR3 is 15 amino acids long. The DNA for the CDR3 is TGCGCCAGCAGCCCATCGACAACGAGCACAGATACGCAGTATTTT. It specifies CASSPSTTSTDTQYF. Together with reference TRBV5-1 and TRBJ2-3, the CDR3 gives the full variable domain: KAGVTQTPRYLIKTRGQQVTLSCSPISGHRSVSWYQQTPGQGLQFLFEYFSETQRNKGNFPGRFSGRQFSNSRSEMNVSTLELGDSALYLCASSPSTTSTDTQYFGPGTRLTVL.

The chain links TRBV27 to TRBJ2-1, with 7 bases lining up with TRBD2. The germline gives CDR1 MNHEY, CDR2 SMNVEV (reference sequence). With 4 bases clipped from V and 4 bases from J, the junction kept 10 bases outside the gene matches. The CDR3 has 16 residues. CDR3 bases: TGTGCCAGCAGTTCCCGACTAGCCTCTGGGTACAATGAGCAGTTCTTC. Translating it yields CASSSRLASGYNEQFF.

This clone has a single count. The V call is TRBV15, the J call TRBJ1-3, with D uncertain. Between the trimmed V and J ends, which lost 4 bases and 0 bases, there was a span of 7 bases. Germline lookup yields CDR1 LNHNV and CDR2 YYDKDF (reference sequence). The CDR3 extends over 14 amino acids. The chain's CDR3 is CATSTSISGNTIYF. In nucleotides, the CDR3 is TGTGCCACCAGCACCAGTATCTCTGGAAACACCATATATTTT.

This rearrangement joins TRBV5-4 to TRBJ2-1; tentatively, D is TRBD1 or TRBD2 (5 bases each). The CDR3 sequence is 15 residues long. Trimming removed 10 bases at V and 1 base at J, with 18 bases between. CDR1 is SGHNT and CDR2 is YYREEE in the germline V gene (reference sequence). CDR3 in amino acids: CAVTSGTISYNEQFF. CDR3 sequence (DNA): TGTGCCGTCACCTCCGGGACGATTTCCTACAATGAGCAGTTCTTC.

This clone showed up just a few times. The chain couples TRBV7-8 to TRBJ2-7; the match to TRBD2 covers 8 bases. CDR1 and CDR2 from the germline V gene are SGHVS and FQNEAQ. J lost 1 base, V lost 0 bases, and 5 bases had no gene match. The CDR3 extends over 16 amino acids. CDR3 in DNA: TGTGCCAGCAGCTTAGCCTCGCGACTAGCGTCCTACGAGCAGTACTTC. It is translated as CASSLASRLASYEQYF.

This CDR3 is CASTPGGPGNYGYTF. CDR3 coding DNA: TGTGCCAGCACCCCTGGGGGTCCCGGTAACTATGGCTACACCTTC. The chain has TRBV5-4 and TRBJ1-2; D might be TRBD1 (5 bases). The germline V gene encodes CDR1 SGHNT and CDR2 YYREEE (reference sequence). This CDR3 comprises 15 residues. Trimming shortened V by 6 bases and J by 1 base, and 16 bases separated the two germline ends.

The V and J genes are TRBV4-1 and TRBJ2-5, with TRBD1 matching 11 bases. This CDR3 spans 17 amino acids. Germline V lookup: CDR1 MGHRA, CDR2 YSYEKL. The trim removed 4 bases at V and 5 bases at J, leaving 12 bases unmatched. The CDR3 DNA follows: TGCGCCAGCAGCCGGGGCTGGACAGGGGGCGCAGGGGAGACCCAGTACTTC. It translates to CASSRGWTGGAGETQYF.

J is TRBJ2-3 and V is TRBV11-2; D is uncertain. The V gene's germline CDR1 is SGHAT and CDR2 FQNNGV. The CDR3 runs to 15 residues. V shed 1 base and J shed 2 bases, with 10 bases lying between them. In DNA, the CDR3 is TGTGCCAGCAGCTTAGGGCAGATCTACACAGATACGCAGTATTTT. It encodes CASSLGQIYTDTQYF.

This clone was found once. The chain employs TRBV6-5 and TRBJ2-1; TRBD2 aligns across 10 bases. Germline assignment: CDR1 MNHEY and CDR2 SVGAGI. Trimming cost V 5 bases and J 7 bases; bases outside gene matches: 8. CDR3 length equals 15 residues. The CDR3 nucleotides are TGTGCCAGCAGTAATCCGGGACTAGCGAGGAATGAGCAGTTCTTC. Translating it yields CASSNPGLARNEQFF.

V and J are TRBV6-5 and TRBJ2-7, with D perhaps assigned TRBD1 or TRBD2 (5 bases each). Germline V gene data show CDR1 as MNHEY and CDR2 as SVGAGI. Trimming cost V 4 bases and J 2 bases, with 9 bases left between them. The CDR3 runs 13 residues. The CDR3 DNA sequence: TGTGCCAGCAGTTTACTAGGGGCCTACGAGCAGTACTTC. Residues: CASSLLGAYEQYF.

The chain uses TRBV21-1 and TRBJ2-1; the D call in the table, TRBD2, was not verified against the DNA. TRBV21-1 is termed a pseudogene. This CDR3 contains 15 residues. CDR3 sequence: CASSKLRGRRYEQFF. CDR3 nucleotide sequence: TGTGCCAGCAGCAAACTTCGCGGGAGGCGGTATGAGCAGTTCTTC.

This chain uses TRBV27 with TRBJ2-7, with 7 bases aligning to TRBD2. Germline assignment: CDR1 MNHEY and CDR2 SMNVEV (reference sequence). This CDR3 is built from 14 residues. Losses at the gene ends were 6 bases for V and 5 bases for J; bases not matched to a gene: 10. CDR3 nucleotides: TGTGCCAGCAGCCGAGACGGGAGGTTCCACGAGCAGTACTTC. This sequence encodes CASSRDGRFHEQYF.

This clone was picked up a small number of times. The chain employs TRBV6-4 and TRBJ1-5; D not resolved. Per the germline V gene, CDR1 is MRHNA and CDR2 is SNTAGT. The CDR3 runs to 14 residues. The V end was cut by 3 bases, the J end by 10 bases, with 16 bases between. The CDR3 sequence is CASSERPAADPQHF. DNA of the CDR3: TGTGCCAGCAGTGAACGGCCCGCCGCAGATCCCCAGCATTTT.

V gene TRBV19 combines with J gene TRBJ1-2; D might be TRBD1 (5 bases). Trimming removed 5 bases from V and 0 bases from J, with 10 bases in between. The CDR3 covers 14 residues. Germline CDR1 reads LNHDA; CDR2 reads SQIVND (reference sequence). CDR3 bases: TGTGCCAGTAGTCGGGACGGAGCTAACTATGGCTACACCTTC. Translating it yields CASSRDGANYGYTF.

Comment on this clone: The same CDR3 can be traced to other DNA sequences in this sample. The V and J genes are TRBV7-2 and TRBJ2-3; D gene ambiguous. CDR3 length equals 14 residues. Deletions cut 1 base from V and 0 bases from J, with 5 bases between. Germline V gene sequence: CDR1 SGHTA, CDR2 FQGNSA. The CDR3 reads CASSLGLSTDTQYF. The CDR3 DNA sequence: TGTGCCAGCAGCTTAGGGCTGAGCACAGATACGCAGTATTTT. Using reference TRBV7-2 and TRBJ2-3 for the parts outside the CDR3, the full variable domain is GAGVSQSPSNKVTEKGKDVELRCDPISGHTALYWYRQSLGQGLEFLIYFQGNSAPDKSGLPSDRFSAERTGGSVSTLTIQRTQQEDSAVYLCASSLGLSTDTQYFGPGTRLTVL.

In DNA, the CDR3 is TGTGCCAGTAGTCTAACGAGCAATCAGCCCCAGCATTTT. This sequence encodes CASSLTSNQPQHF. The chain carries TRBV19 and TRBJ1-5; D gene unclear. The V gene's germline CDR1 is LNHDA and CDR2 SQIVND (reference sequence). The CDR3 contains 13 residues. V dropped 5 bases and J dropped 1 base, with 6 bases sitting between them.

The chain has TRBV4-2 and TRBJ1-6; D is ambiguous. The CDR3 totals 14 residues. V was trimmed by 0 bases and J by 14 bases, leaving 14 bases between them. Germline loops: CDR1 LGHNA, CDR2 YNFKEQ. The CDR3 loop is CASSQDSGEPTLHF. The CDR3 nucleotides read TGTGCCAGCAGCCAAGATAGTGGGGAACCCACCCTCCACTTT.

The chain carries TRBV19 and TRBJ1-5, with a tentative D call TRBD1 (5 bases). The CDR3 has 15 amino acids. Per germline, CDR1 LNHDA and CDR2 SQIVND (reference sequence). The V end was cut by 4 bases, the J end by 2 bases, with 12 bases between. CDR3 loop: CASSNRPRGNQPQHF. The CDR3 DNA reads TGTGCCAGTAGTAACAGGCCCAGGGGCAATCAGCCCCAGCATTTT.

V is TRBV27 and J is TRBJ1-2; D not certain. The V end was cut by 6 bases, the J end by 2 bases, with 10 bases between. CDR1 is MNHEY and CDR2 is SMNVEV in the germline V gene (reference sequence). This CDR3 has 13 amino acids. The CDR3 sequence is CASRLTQNYGYTF. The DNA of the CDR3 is TGTGCCAGCAGGCTGACACAGAACTATGGCTACACCTTC.

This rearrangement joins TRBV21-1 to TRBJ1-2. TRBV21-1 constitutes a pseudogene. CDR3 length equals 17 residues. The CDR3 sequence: CASSSPKSAHFFYGYTF. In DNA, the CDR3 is TGTGCCAGCAGCAGTCCAAAGTCCGCCCATTTCTTCTATGGCTACACCTTC.

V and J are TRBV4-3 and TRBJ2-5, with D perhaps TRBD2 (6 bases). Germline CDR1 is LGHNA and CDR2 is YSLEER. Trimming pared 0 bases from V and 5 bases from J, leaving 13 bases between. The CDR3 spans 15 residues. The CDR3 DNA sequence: TGCGCCAGCAGCCAAGAGGGAGGCCCCGGGGAGACCCAGTACTTC. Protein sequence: CASSQEGGPGETQYF.

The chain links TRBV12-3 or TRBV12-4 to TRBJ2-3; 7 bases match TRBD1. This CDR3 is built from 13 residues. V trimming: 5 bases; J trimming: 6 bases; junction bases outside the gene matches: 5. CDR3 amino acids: CASSPGTADTQYF. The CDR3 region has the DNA TGTGCCAGCAGTCCGGGGACAGCGGATACGCAGTATTTT.

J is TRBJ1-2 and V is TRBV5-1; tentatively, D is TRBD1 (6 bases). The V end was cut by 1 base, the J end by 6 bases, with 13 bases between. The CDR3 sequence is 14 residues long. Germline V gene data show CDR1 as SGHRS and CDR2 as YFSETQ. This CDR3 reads CASSLTGLYDGYTF. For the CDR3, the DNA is TGCGCCAGCAGCTTGACAGGGCTCTACGATGGCTACACCTTC. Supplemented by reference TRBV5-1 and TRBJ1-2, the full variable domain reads KAGVTQTPRYLIKTRGQQVTLSCSPISGHRSVSWYQQTPGQGLQFLFEYFSETQRNKGNFPGRFSGRQFSNSRSEMNVSTLELGDSALYLCASSLTGLYDGYTFGSGTRLTVV.

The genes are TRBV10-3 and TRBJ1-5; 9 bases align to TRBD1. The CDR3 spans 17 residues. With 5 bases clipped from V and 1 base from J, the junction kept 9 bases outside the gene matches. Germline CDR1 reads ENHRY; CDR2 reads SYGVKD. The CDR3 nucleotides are TGTGCCATCAGTCCGGGACAGGGAGCCTCGAGCAATCAGCCCCAGCATTTT. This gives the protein CAISPGQGASSNQPQHF.

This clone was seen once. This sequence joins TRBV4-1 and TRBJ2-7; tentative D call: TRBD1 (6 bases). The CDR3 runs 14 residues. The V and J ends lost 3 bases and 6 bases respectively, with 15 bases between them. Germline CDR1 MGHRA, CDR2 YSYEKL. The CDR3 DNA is TGCGCCAGCAGCCATTCCAGGGGCGTGAGCGAGCAGTACTTC. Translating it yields CASSHSRGVSEQYF.

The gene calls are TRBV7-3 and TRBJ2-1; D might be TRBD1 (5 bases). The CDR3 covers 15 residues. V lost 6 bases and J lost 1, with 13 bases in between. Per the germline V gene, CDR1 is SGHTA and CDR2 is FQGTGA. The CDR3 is CASSLDRGSYNEQFF. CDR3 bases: TGTGCCAGCAGTTTAGATAGGGGTTCCTACAATGAGCAGTTCTTC. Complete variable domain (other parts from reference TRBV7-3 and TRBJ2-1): GAGVSQTPSNKVTEKGKYVELRCDPISGHTALYWYRQSLGQGPEFLIYFQGTGAADDSGLPNDRFFAVRPEGSVSTLKIQRTERGDSAVYLCASSLDRGSYNEQFFGPGTRLTVL.